The subject of this entry is one TCR beta chain. Its binding antigen is unknown. One base away there is no much larger clone; base qualities are not given. Instrument on record: Illumina HiSeq 1500. Using fastp trimming at Q25 and MiXCR clonotype assembly, TCRdb reanalyzed the public sequencing data and kept in-frame beta chains. Entries that share a CDR3 protein sequence are merged under the most common genes and DNA. The sample table records hundreds of thousands of distinct CDR3 sequences; 10% to 12% of these occur just once. The biggest ten clones account for roughly 10% of the sample. The data were taken from a study of T cell repertoires in cytomegalovirus infection (dated by TCRdb to about 2019). Background for the entire study: The HLA type of each donor mattered for the analysis, because public TCR beta signatures pointed to carriage of CMV infection along with the matching HLA type. Paper-wide results and their limitations: In the ex vivo response, HLA-C-restricted CMV-specific TCR beta clonotypes were dominant, and in two of eight donors the single most frequent clonotype came from this HLA-C-restricted group. Cumulative frequency of public TCR beta family members discriminated carriers of CMV infection plus the relevant HLA type in this cohort and an independent 352-donor cohort.

CDR1 is given as SGHVS and CDR2 as FNYEAQ, both from the germline V gene. V is pruned by 4 bases and J by 3 bases, leaving 6 bases of the junction without a gene match. There are 15 amino acids in the CDR3, from cysteine to phenylalanine inclusive. Kept here is only the CDR3 DNA, which spans 45 bases and is read in frame from base 1. The chain uses TRBV7-6 and TRBJ1-2, and 9 junctional nucleotides match TRBD1. The sample comprised PBMCs. This receptor was obtained from a human donor in good health (CMV status not recorded). Some clones in this sample may be carry-over from other donors' samples. The CDR3 reads as follows: CASSSSDRGDYGYTF. The nucleotides are TGTGCCAGCAGCTCCAGCGACAGGGGGGACTATGGCTACACCTTC.